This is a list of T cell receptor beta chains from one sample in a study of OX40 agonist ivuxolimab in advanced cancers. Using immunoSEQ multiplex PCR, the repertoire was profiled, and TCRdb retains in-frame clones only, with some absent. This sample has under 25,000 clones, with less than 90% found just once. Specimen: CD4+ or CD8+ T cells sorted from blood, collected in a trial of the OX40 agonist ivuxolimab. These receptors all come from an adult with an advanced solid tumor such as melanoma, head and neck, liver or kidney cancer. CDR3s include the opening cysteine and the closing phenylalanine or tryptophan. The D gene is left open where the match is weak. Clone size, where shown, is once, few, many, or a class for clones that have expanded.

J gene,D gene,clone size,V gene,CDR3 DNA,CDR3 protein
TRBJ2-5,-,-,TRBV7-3,TGTGCCAGCAGCTTTGATGGGGAGACCCAGTACTTC,CASSFDGETQYF
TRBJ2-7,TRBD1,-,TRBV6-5,TGTGCCAGCAGTTATAAGGGACAGGCTCCCGAGCAGTACTTC,CASSYKGQAPEQYF
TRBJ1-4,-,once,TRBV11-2,TGTGCCAGCAGCCCCACAGCAAATCGTAATGAAAAACTGTTTTTT,CASSPTANRNEKLFF
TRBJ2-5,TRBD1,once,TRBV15,TGTGCCACCAGCAGCCAGGGGGCGCAAGAGACCCAGTACTTC,CATSSQGAQETQYF
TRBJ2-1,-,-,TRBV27,TGTGCCAGCAGTTCACCGGACAGATCCTACAATGAGCAGTTCTTC,CASSSPDRSYNEQFF
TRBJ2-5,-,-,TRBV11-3,TGTGCCAGCAGCCTGGGACTCTCCAAACAGACCCAGTACTTC,CASSLGLSKQTQYF
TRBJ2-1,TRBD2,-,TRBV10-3,TGTGCCATCAGTGAGTCTGGCGGGGGGGCCTCATTGAATGAGCAGTTCTTC,CAISESGGGASLNEQFF
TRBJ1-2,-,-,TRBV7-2,TGTGCCAGCAGCTTGGGACACCGCAACTATGGCTACACCTTC,CASSLGHRNYGYTF
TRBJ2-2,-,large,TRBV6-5,TGTGCCAGCAGCCCGATGTCAGACACCGGGGAGCTGTTTTTT,CASSPMSDTGELFF
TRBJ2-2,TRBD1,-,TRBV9,TGTGCCAGCAGCACCCCTGCAGGGACAGGTATGGCCGGGGAGCTGTTTTTT,CASSTPAGTGMAGELFF
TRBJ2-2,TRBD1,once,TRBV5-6,TGTGCCAGCAGCCCCCCGGGACAGGGGTTTATCGGGGAGCTGTTTTTT,CASSPPGQGFIGELFF
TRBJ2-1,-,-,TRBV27,TGTGCCAGCAGTCCGGGACTTGCCTACAATGAGCAGTTCTTC,CASSPGLAYNEQFF
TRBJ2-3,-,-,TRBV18,TGTGCCAGCTCACCACTGCCAGCCCCTAGCACAGATACGCAGTATTTT,CASSPLPAPSTDTQYF
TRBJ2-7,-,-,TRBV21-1,TGTGCCAGCAGCAAAAAGTGTAGGGAGGGCCCCTACGAGCAGTACTTC,CASSKKCREGPYEQYF
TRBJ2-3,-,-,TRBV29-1,TGCAGCGTTTTAGATTGGGGGCATAGCACAGATACGCAGTATTTT,CSVLDWGHSTDTQYF
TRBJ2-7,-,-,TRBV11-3,TGTGCCAGCAGCTTGGGGGGCCCGTACGAGCAGTACTTC,CASSLGGPYEQYF
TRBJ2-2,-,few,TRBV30,TGTGCCTGGGAACAAAACACCGGGGAGCTGTTTTTT,CAWEQNTGELFF
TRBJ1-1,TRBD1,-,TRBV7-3,TGTGCCAGCAGCTCCCAAGGACAGGAGAACACTGAAGCTTTCTTT,CASSSQGQENTEAFF
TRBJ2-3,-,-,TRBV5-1,TGCGCCAGCAGCCCAGGCTACGTGACTAGCACAGATACGCAGTATTTT,CASSPGYVTSTDTQYF
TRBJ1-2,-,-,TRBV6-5,TGTGCCAGCCGAATAGGGGGGGACTATGGCTACACCTTC,CASRIGGDYGYTF
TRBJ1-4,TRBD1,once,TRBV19,TGTGCCAGTAGCCCAGGGGGGGCTAGGATTGAAAAACTGTTTTTT,CASSPGGARIEKLFF
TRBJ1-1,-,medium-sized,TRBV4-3,TGCGCCAGCAGCCATATGGGGATCCATAATGAAGCTTTCTTT,CASSHMGIHNEAFF
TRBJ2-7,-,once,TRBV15,TGTGCCACCAGCAGAGATAAGGGGTCGAGCTACGAGCAGTACTTC,CATSRDKGSSYEQYF
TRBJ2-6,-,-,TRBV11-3,TGTGCCAGCAGCTTAGATCCTACAGGCACCTATTCTGGGGCCAACGTCCTGACTTTC,CASSLDPTGTYSGANVLTF
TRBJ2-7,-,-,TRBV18,TGTGCCAGCTCACCGGCGGGGCCGTGGAGCTCCTACGAGCAGTACTTC,CASSPAGPWSSYEQYF
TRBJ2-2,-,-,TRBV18,TGTGCCAGCTCAGTCTCGGCGGGCACCGGGGAGCTGTTTTTT,CASSVSAGTGELFF
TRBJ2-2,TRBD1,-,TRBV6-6,TGTGCCAGCAGTCCTAGGACAGGGGCGTACACCGGGGAGCTGTTTTTT,CASSPRTGAYTGELFF
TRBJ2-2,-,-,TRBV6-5,TGTGCCAGCAGGGAGAATTTCGGGGAGCTGTTTTTT,CASRENFGELFF
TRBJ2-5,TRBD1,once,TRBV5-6,TGTGCCAGCAGCCCCGGGACAGAAGAGACCCAGTACTTC,CASSPGTEETQYF
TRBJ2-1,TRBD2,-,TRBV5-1,TGCGCCAGCAGCATAGCGGGGGTCGTACAGTTCTTC,CASSIAGVVQFF
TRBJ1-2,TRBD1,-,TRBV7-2,TGTGCCAGCAGCTTCAAGGGACAGGGGCATGGCTACACCTTC,CASSFKGQGHGYTF
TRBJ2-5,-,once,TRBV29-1,TGCAGCGTTAGGATGGGGGAGACCCAGTACTTC,CSVRMGETQYF
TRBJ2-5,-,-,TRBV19,TGTGCCAGTAGTCTCCCGGGAGAGACCCAGTACTTC,CASSLPGETQYF
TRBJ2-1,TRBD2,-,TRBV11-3,TGTGCCAGCAGCTCTAAGCGGGAGGGTATCTACAATGAGCAGTTCTTC,CASSSKREGIYNEQFF
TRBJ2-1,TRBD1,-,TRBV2,TGTGCCAGCAGGATACAACAGGGGCGGGAGCAGTTCTTC,CASRIQQGREQFF